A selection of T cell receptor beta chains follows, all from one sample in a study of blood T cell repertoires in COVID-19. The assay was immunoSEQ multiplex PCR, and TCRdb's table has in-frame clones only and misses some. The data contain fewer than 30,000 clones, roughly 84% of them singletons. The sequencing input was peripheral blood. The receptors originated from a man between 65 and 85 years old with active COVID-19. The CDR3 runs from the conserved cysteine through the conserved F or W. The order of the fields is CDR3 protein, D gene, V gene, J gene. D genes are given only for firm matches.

CDR3 protein: CASSLGPSGDSYEQYF
D gene: TRBD2
V gene: TRBV5-1
J gene: TRBJ2-7

CDR3 protein: CASSPWGGRMETQYF
D gene: TRBD2
V gene: TRBV9
J gene: TRBJ2-5

CDR3 protein: CAISQGTEQETQYF
D gene: TRBD1
V gene: TRBV10-3
J gene: TRBJ2-5

CDR3 protein: CATADGVYEQYF
D gene: .
V gene: TRBV28
J gene: TRBJ2-7

CDR3 protein: CASSYSTGGKLFF
D gene: TRBD1
V gene: TRBV6-6
J gene: TRBJ1-4

CDR3 protein: CASSLGQGANSPLHF
D gene: TRBD1
V gene: TRBV6-5
J gene: TRBJ1-6

CDR3 protein: CAWSVPGTNEKLFF
D gene: .
V gene: TRBV30
J gene: TRBJ1-4

CDR3 protein: CASSQGLAGGRGETQYF
D gene: TRBD2
V gene: TRBV3-1/TRBV3-2
J gene: TRBJ2-5

CDR3 protein: CASSRGLAGGYQYF
D gene: TRBD2
V gene: TRBV7-8
J gene: TRBJ2-7

CDR3 protein: CATSSTGGVFRQPQHF
D gene: TRBD1
V gene: TRBV15
J gene: TRBJ1-5

CDR3 protein: CASSIEGGLYSGANVLTF
D gene: .
V gene: TRBV19
J gene: TRBJ2-6

CDR3 protein: CSAKTGGKNIQYF
D gene: TRBD1
V gene: TRBV29-1
J gene: TRBJ2-4

CDR3 protein: CASRSPLGGPNTGELFF
D gene: .
V gene: TRBV7-9
J gene: TRBJ2-2

CDR3 protein: CASSFGLDSTYEQYF
D gene: TRBD2
V gene: TRBV5-4
J gene: TRBJ2-7

CDR3 protein: CAITWTGSSGANVLTF
D gene: .
V gene: TRBV10-3
J gene: TRBJ2-6

CDR3 protein: CASSPGTYEKLFF
D gene: .
V gene: TRBV18
J gene: TRBJ1-4

CDR3 protein: CASSVDRGGSPLHF
D gene: TRBD1
V gene: TRBV2
J gene: TRBJ1-6

CDR3 protein: CASRPAQGVSPLHF
D gene: .
V gene: TRBV2
J gene: TRBJ1-6

CDR3 protein: CASNVGPRGEKLFF
D gene: .
V gene: TRBV25-1
J gene: TRBJ1-4

CDR3 protein: CASSPSWGDRGRTEAFF
D gene: TRBD1
V gene: TRBV7-3
J gene: TRBJ1-1

CDR3 protein: CASKGATDTQYF
D gene: TRBD1
V gene: TRBV6-5
J gene: TRBJ2-3

CDR3 protein: CASSPLGVSGTEAFF
D gene: .
V gene: TRBV6-6
J gene: TRBJ1-1

CDR3 protein: CASSLLAPAGELFF
D gene: .
V gene: TRBV28
J gene: TRBJ2-2

CDR3 protein: CATRAESLQYF
D gene: .
V gene: TRBV10-3
J gene: TRBJ2-7

CDR3 protein: CASSLDHEADTQYF
D gene: .
V gene: TRBV11-2
J gene: TRBJ2-3

CDR3 protein: CASTRGGPRNNEQFF
D gene: TRBD2
V gene: TRBV7-2
J gene: TRBJ2-1

CDR3 protein: CASSLRTGPYSNQPQHF
D gene: TRBD1
V gene: TRBV7-8
J gene: TRBJ1-5

CDR3 protein: CASTGAYEQYF
D gene: .
V gene: TRBV28
J gene: TRBJ2-7

CDR3 protein: CASSLDRRETQYF
D gene: .
V gene: TRBV5-1
J gene: TRBJ2-5

CDR3 protein: CASSRMGLQFF
D gene: .
V gene: TRBV5-6
J gene: TRBJ2-1

CDR3 protein: CASIRSPNEKLFF
D gene: .
V gene: TRBV2
J gene: TRBJ1-4

CDR3 protein: CASSEAGRGFYGYTF
D gene: .
V gene: TRBV2
J gene: TRBJ1-2

CDR3 protein: CASSPPYTGGLRTRDRANYGYTF
D gene: TRBD1
V gene: TRBV18
J gene: TRBJ1-2

CDR3 protein: CASSLFGQFIVYF
D gene: .
V gene: TRBV28
J gene: TRBJ1-3

CDR3 protein: CASSSTGGAAGNTIYF
D gene: TRBD1
V gene: TRBV7-9
J gene: TRBJ1-3

CDR3 protein: CASSWAGAGTGEQFF
D gene: TRBD2
V gene: TRBV7-9
J gene: TRBJ2-1

CDR3 protein: CASHRGLNTEAFF
D gene: TRBD1
V gene: TRBV6-1
J gene: TRBJ1-1

CDR3 protein: CASSLGRGRTEAFF
D gene: .
V gene: TRBV13
J gene: TRBJ1-1

CDR3 protein: CASSSGQINSPLHF
D gene: .
V gene: TRBV5-1
J gene: TRBJ1-6

CDR3 protein: CAISEGTPRETQYF
D gene: .
V gene: TRBV10-3
J gene: TRBJ2-5

CDR3 protein: CASSRAGSKAFF
D gene: .
V gene: TRBV3-1/TRBV3-2
J gene: TRBJ1-1

CDR3 protein: CASSKRREQGPESSYNEQFF
D gene: .
V gene: TRBV21-1
J gene: TRBJ2-1

CDR3 protein: CASKRGSTGLAGGPGTGELFF
D gene: TRBD2
V gene: TRBV27
J gene: TRBJ2-2

CDR3 protein: CASSFAGQETQYF
D gene: .
V gene: TRBV6-2/TRBV6-3
J gene: TRBJ2-5

CDR3 protein: CASSLPGTGGFEQYF
D gene: TRBD1
V gene: TRBV28
J gene: TRBJ2-7

CDR3 protein: CASSYAWAGQPQHF
D gene: .
V gene: TRBV6-2/TRBV6-3
J gene: TRBJ1-5

CDR3 protein: CASSSYRGGTDTQYF
D gene: TRBD1
V gene: TRBV7-9
J gene: TRBJ2-3

CDR3 protein: CASSQEGDPGTEAFF
D gene: .
V gene: TRBV4-3
J gene: TRBJ1-1

CDR3 protein: CAWSTDRGRETQYF
D gene: TRBD1
V gene: TRBV30
J gene: TRBJ2-5

CDR3 protein: CASLTGDNIQYF
D gene: TRBD1
V gene: TRBV6-9
J gene: TRBJ2-4

CDR3 protein: CASSPGGGSNYEQYF
D gene: .
V gene: TRBV4-2
J gene: TRBJ2-7

CDR3 protein: CASSVRGNEKLFF
D gene: TRBD1
V gene: TRBV3-1/TRBV3-2
J gene: TRBJ1-4

CDR3 protein: CASSINGVKGLNTEAFF
D gene: .
V gene: TRBV19
J gene: TRBJ1-1

CDR3 protein: CASSILAFYSHTGYGYTF
D gene: .
V gene: TRBV19
J gene: TRBJ1-2

CDR3 protein: CASSKTSGGTHYNEQFF
D gene: TRBD2
V gene: TRBV11-3
J gene: TRBJ2-1

CDR3 protein: CATSRDGTGIGTEAFF
D gene: TRBD1
V gene: TRBV15
J gene: TRBJ1-1

CDR3 protein: CASSTGLIYNEQFF
D gene: TRBD2
V gene: TRBV6-2/TRBV6-3
J gene: TRBJ2-1